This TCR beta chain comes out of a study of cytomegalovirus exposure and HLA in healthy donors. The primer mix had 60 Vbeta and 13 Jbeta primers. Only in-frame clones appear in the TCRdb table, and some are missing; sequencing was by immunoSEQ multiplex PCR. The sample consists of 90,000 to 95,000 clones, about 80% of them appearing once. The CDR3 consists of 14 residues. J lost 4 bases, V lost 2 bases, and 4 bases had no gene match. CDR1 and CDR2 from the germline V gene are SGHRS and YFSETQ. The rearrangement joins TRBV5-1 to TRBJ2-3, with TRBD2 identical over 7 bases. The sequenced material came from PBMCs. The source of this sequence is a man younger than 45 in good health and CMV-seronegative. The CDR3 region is CASSLSTSPDTQYF. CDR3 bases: TGCGCCAGCAGCTTATCGACTAGCCCAGATACGCAGTATTTT.